The entry below describes one TCR beta chain. This clone was counted a single time. The antigen it binds to is not known. The record has no base qualities; no much larger clone is one base away. This specimen comes from a study of Ad26.COV2.S vaccination and SARS-CoV-2 variants (dated by TCRdb to the early 2020s). For context, the study as a whole: Vaccine-arm donors came from COV1001, a multicentre, randomized, double-blind, placebo-controlled phase I-IIa trial of Ad26.COV2.S in healthy adults. Ad26.COV2.S was administered intramuscularly at 5 x 10^10 or 1 x 10^11 viral particles, either as a single shot or as two shots given 56 days apart. Sequencing of the TCRbeta repertoire served to evaluate the specificity and breadth of SARS-CoV-2-reactive T cell receptors following Ad26.COV2.S vaccination. The TCR-sequenced set comprised around 30 samples: some 19 Ad26.COV2.S vaccine recipients, 5 placebo recipients and 8 SARS-CoV-2 convalescent individuals. Trial participants were randomized into five groups of five, in which low-dose or high-dose Ad26.COV2.S was given once or twice, or placebo was given on both occasions. Throughout the experiments and outcome assessment, investigators stayed blinded to trial group allocation. General study outcomes and caveats: The authors noted that total T cell responses may have been underestimated by the TCR breadth and depth analyses. The study was not powered to compare responses between vaccine doses or regimens. Ad26.COV2.S recipients had higher spike-specific TCR breadth than placebo recipients (P = 0.0014). Non-spike TCR breadth was comparable between vaccine and placebo recipients, consistent with the vaccine containing only spike. After vaccination, substantial breadth of spike-specific CD8+ and CD4+ T cell responses was reported.

Explained via the paper, the treatment or condition label denotes: about 20 received Ad26.COV2.S at low or high dose, single or two shots; five or six received placebo; per-sample allocation not given. For vaccine and placebo recipients, the sequenced repertoires came from samples collected on day 63 after the first injection. Between 29 July and 7 August 2020, Cohort 1b enrolled around 24 adults aged 18-55 years at one site in Boston, USA. Ad26.COV2.S consisted of a replication-incompetent adenovirus type 26 vector by which a prefusion-stabilized SARS-CoV-2 spike protein from the original Wuhan strain was expressed. Trimming removed 1 base from V and 13 bases from J; the gene matches leave 7 bases unexplained. CDR1 and CDR2, looked up from the germline V gene, are SGHAT and FQNNGV. From its cysteine to its phenylalanine, the CDR3 spans 13 amino acids. Just CDR3 DNA is preserved here, 39 bases in frame from base 1.

The immunoSEQ Assay was used to sequence TCRbeta CDR3 regions. After extraction, genomic DNA underwent amplification by bias-controlled multiplex PCR, followed by high-throughput sequencing. Per the original workflow: Collapsing and filtering of sequences were performed to quantify the absolute abundance of each unique TCRbeta CDR3 region. T cell fraction was estimated by normalizing TCRbeta template counts to usable DNA, which was measured by amplifying reference genes present in all nucleated cells. Repertoire TCRs were annotated as SARS-CoV-2-specific by exact matching of V gene, CDR3 amino acid sequence and J gene to a known reactive TCR set. The reference SARS-CoV-2 TCR set was obtained from MIRA and was filtered for enrichment in COVID-19-positive ImmuneCODE repertoires, whereby public or cross-reactive TCRs were removed. Based on the MIRA antigens, annotated TCRs were further analysed at the level of specific ORF or position within ORF. Depth was the summed frequency of annotated unique rearrangements, while breadth was defined as annotated unique rearrangements over total unique productive rearrangements. Two-sided Wilcoxon rank-sum tests were used to compare TCR breadth between groups. The immuneACCESS repertoire file appears here via TCRdb, limited to in-frame rearrangements. These files lack a portion of the clones; in checked studies, under half of the deficit traces to unresolved V genes, and the cause of the others is not known. V, J and clone size were drawn from that table, and D and trimming were deduced from the DNA. Present in this sample are roughly 460,000 clones, 89% of which were seen just once. Together, the top ten hold 1.5% to 2% of the sample.

Recombination linked TRBV11-2 to TRBJ2-1; 7 junctional bases match TRBD2. Material: peripheral blood, obtained in a trial of Ad26.COV2.S vaccine versus placebo. The clonotype comes from a person between 18 and 65 years old who received the Ad26.COV2.S COVID-19 vaccine or a placebo. At the DNA level, the sequence is TGTGCCAGCAGCTTAGCAGGCGGGAGCCTTCAGTTCTTC. It specifies CASSLAGGSLQFF.